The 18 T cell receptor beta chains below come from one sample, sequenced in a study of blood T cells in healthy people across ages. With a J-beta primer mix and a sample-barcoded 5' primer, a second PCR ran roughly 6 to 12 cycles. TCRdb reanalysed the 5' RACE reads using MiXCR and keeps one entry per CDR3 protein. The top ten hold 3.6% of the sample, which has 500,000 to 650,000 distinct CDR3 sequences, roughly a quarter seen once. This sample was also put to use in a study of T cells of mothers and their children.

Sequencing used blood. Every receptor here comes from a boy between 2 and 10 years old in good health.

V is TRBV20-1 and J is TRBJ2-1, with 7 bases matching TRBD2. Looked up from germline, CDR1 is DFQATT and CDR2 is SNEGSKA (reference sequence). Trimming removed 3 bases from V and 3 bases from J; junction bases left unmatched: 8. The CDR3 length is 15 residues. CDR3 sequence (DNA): TGCAGTGCTAGCCTAGCGGCTAGGGGCTACAATGAGCAGTTCTTC. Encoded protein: CSASLAARGYNEQFF.

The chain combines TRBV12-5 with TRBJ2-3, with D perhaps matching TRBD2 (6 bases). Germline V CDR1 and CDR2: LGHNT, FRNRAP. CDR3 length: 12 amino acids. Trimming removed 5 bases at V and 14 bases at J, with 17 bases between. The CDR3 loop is CASGDGGTGRYF. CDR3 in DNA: TGTGCTAGTGGTGATGGCGGGACCGGTCGGTATTTT.

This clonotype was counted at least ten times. Here the CDR3 reads CASSQSGGRYEQYF. CDR3 coding DNA: TGTGCCAGCAGCCAGAGCGGGGGCCGCTACGAGCAGTACTTC. This chain links TRBV14 with TRBJ2-7; 8 nucleotides line up with TRBD2. Losses at the gene ends were 3 bases for V and 3 bases for J; bases not matched to a gene: 4. The V gene's germline CDR1 is SGHDN and CDR2 FVKESK. This CDR3 comprises 14 residues.

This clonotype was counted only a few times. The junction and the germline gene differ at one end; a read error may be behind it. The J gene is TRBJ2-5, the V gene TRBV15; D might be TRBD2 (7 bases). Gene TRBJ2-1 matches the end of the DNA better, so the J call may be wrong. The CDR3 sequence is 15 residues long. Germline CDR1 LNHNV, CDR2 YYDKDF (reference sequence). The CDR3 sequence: CATSTARGLGNGQFF. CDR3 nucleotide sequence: TGTGCCACCAGCACCGCGCGGGGGCTAGGCAATGGGCAGTTCTTC.

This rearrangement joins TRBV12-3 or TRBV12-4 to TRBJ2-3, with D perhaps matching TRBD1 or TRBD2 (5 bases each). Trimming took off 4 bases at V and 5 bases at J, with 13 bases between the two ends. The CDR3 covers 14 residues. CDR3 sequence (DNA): TGTGCCAGCAGTTCTCGGGACCCGAGAGATACGCAGTATTTT. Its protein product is CASSSRDPRDTQYF.

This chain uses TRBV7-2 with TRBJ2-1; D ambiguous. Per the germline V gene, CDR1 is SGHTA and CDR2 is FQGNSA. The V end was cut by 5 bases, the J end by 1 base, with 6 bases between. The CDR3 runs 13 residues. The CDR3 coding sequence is TGTGCCAGCAGCCCGTGGTCCTACAATGAGCAGTTCTTC. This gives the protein CASSPWSYNEQFF.

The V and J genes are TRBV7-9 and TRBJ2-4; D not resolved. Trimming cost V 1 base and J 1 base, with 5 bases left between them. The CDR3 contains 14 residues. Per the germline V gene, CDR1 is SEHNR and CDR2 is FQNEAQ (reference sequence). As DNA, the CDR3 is TGTGCCAGCAGCTTAGTGACGGCCAAAAACATTCAGTACTTC. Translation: CASSLVTAKNIQYF. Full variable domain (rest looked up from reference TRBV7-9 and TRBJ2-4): DTGVSQNPRHKITKRGQNVTFRCDPISEHNRLYWYRQTLGQGPEFLTYFQNEAQLEKSRLLSDRFSAERPKGSFSTLEIQRTEQGDSAMYLCASSLVTAKNIQYFGAGTRLSVL.

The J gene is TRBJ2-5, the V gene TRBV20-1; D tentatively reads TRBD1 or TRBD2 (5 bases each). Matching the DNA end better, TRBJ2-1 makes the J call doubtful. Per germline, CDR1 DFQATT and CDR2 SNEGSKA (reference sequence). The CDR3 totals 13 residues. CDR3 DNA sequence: TGCAGTGCTAGCTGGGGGTTATACAATGAGCAGTTCTTC. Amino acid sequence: CSASWGLYNEQFF.

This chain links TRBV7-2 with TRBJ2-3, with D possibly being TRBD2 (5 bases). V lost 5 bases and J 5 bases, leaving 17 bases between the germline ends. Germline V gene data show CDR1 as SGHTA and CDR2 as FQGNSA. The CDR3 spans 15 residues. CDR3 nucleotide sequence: TGTGCCAGCAGCCTACTACCCGGGAAAGGAGATACGCAGTATTTT. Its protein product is CASSLLPGKGDTQYF.

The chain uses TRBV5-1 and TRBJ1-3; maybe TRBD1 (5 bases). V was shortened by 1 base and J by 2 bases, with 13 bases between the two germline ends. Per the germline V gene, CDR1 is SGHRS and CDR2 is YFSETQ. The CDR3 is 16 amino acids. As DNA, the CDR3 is TGCGCCAGCAGCTTGACCCAGGGTATCGCTGGAAACACCATATATTTT. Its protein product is CASSLTQGIAGNTIYF.

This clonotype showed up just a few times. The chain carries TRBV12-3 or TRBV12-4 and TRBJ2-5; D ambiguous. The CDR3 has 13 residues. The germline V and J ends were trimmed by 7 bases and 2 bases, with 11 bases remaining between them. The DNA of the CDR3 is TGTGCCAGCACCCTGAGGTCACAAGAGACCCAGTACTTC. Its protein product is CASTLRSQETQYF.

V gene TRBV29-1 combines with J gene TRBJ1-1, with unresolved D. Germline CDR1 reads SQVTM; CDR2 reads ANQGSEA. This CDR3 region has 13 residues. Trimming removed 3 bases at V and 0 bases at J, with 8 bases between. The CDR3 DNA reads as TGCAGCGTTGACGGCCAGCTGAACACTGAAGCTTTCTTT. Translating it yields CSVDGQLNTEAFF.

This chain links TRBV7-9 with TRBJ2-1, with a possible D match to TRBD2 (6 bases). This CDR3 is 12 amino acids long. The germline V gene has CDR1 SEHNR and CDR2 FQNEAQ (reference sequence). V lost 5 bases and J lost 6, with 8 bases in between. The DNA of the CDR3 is TGTGCCAGCAGCGGGAGGCGCAATGAGCAGTTCTTC. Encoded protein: CASSGRRNEQFF.

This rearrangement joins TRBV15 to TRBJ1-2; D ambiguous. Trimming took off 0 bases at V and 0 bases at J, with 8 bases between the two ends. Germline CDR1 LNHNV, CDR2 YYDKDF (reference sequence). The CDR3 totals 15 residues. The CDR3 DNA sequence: TGTGCCACCAGCAGAGATATACAGTCTAACTATGGCTACACCTTC. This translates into CATSRDIQSNYGYTF. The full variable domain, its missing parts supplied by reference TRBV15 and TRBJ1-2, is DAMVIQNPRYQVTQFGKPVTLSCSQTLNHNVMYWYQQKSSQAPKLLFHYYDKDFNNEADTPDNFQSRRPNTSFCFLDIRSPGLGDTAMYLCATSRDIQSNYGYTFGSGTRLTVV.

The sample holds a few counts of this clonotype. CDR3 bases: TGCGCCAGCAGCTTGGGACAGAACGATGAGCAGTTCTTC. It codes for CASSLGQNDEQFF. V usage is TRBV5-1 and J usage is TRBJ2-1, with D possibly TRBD1 on 5 matching bases. The germline gives CDR1 SGHRS, CDR2 YFSETQ. This CDR3 contains 13 residues. V dropped 0 bases and J dropped 8 bases, with 9 bases sitting between them.

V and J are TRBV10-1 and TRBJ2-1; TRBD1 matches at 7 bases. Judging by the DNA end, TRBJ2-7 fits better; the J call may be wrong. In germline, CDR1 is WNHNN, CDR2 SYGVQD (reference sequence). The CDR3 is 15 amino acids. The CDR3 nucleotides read TGCGCCAGCAGCGATTCAGACAGGGTCTCCTACGAGCAGTACTTC. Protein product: CASSDSDRVSYEQYF.

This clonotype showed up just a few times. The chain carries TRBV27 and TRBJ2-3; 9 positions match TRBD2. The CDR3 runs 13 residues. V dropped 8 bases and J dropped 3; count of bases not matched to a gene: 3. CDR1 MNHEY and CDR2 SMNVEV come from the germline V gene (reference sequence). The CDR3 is CASGGLATDTQYF. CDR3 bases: TGTGCCAGCGGGGGACTAGCAACAGATACGCAGTATTTT.

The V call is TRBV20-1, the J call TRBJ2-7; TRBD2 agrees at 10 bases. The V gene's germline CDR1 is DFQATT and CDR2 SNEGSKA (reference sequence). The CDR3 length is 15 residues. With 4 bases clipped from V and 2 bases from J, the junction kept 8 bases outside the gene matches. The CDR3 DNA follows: TGCAGTGCTACCCCGGCACTAGCGGGGACCTACGAGCAGTACTTC. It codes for CSATPALAGTYEQYF.